This TCR beta chain was recovered during a study of CD8+CD57+ T cells in acquired aplastic anemia. This CDR3 has 14 amino acids. Germline V gives CDR1 MNHNS, CDR2 SASEGT. The V segment lost 6 bases and the J segment 5 bases; nucleotides outside the gene matches: 5. It was genomic DNA that served as the template for profiling TCR beta VDJ and CDR3. TCRdb reanalysed the reads using MiXCR and keeps one entry per CDR3 protein. The repertoire holds some 120,000 distinct CDR3 sequences, with over 30% as singletons. Patients who underwent sequencing had shown CD8+CD57+ cell expansion by flow cytometry. This sequence joins TRBV6-1 and TRBJ1-5, with TRBD1 matching 9 bases. The TCR originated in a human donor with aplastic anemia. Material for sequencing was sorted CD4+, CD8+, or CD8+CD57+ T cells (not recorded which) from PBMCs. This CDR3 reads CASRTGGEDQPQHF. The CDR3 DNA follows: TGTGCCAGCAGAACAGGGGGCGAGGATCAGCCCCAGCATTTT.